This is a list of T cell receptor beta chains from one sample in a study of T cell responses to AZD1222 COVID-19 vaccine. This table comes from immunoSEQ multiplex PCR, and its TCRdb copy is limited to in-frame clones, with some not included. Seen here are some 130,000 clones, approximately 90% observed once, and the top ten hold around 0.99%. The sequencing used peripheral blood, collected 28 days after the second AZD1222 dose. These receptors came from an adult who received the AZD1222 COVID-19 vaccine. Both conserved end residues are part of each CDR3. D genes are given only for firm matches. Size values are once, few and many counts, or a class for expanded clones, and some rows have none.

.	.	TRBJ2-3	TRBV4-1	TGCGCCAGCAGCCTGACTACCGGGACTCCCACAGATACGCAGTATTTT	CASSLTTGTPTDTQYF
.	.	TRBJ1-5	TRBV2	TGTGCCAGCAGTGACGGCCGCAATCAGCCCCAGCATTTT	CASSDGRNQPQHF
.	TRBD1	TRBJ1-1	TRBV11-2	TGTGCCAGCAGCTTAGGACAGGGGCGTGCTGAAGCTTTCTTT	CASSLGQGRAEAFF
.	.	TRBJ1-1	TRBV7-2	TGTGCCAGCAGACTGGACATAAGGCAGGCAGCTTTCTTT	CASRLDIRQAAFF
once	.	TRBJ2-7	TRBV6-5	TGTGCCAGCAGTCGGGGCGTGGGGGAGCAGTACTTC	CASSRGVGEQYF
.	TRBD1	TRBJ1-1	TRBV6-5	TGTGCCAGCAGCGGGACAGGGGGGACTGAAGCTTTCTTT	CASSGTGGTEAFF
.	.	TRBJ1-2	TRBV27	TGTGCCAGCAGTTTCCTAAGACGAGGTGGCTACACCTTC	CASSFLRRGGYTF
.	.	TRBJ1-4	TRBV5-1	TGCGCCAGCAGCTTGGGGCGGTGGAATGAAAAACTGTTTTTT	CASSLGRWNEKLFF
few	.	TRBJ1-2	TRBV6-1	TGTGCCAGCAGTGAAGACAGGGCGAGGTATGGCTACACCTTC	CASSEDRARYGYTF
.	.	TRBJ1-1	TRBV28	TGTGCCAGCAGTGCCGCACCTCCCAACACTGAAGCTTTCTTT	CASSAAPPNTEAFF
once	.	TRBJ2-4	TRBV10-2	TGCGCCAGCAGTGAGTTAGGGACACGTAAAAACATTCAGTACTTC	CASSELGTRKNIQYF
.	TRBD1	TRBJ1-2	TRBV28	TGTGCCAGCAGTTTAACCCCAGGGGGAGTAGACTATGGCTACACCTTC	CASSLTPGGVDYGYTF
.	TRBD2	TRBJ2-1	TRBV9	TGTGCCAGCACCTCCGGGACTAGCGGGAGTCGCACCTACAATGAGCAGTTCTTC	CASTSGTSGSRTYNEQFF
once	.	TRBJ2-5	TRBV7-9	TGTGCCAGCAGCCCACGCCCGTACCCAGAGACCCAGTACTTC	CASSPRPYPETQYF
.	.	TRBJ2-2	TRBV6-4	TGTGCCAGCAAACCGGAGAAGGGCACCGGGGAGCTGTTTTTT	CASKPEKGTGELFF
few	TRBD1	TRBJ1-1	TRBV19	TGTGCCAGTAGTCACCGACAGGGAGTGAGGGCGAACACTGAAGCTTTCTTT	CASSHRQGVRANTEAFF
.	.	TRBJ2-5	TRBV9	TGTGCCAGCAGCGTAGACGGAAATCAAGAGACCCAGTACTTC	CASSVDGNQETQYF
.	.	TRBJ1-2	TRBV20-1	TGCAGTGCTACCTCCACAAATGGCTACACCTTC	CSATSTNGYTF
.	TRBD2	TRBJ2-1	TRBV11-2	TGTGCCAGCAGCTCCCGGACTAGCGGGCGCGACAATGAGCAGTTCTTC	CASSSRTSGRDNEQFF
.	.	TRBJ2-3	TRBV5-1	TGCGCCAGCAGCTTAGGGGGGCCGCCAGATACGCAGTATTTT	CASSLGGPPDTQYF
.	.	TRBJ2-1	TRBV9	TGTGCCAGCAGCGTAGGGGTTAGCAGCTCCTACAATGAGCAGTTCTTC	CASSVGVSSSYNEQFF
.	TRBD2	TRBJ2-5	TRBV2	TGTGCCAGCGGCGGGGGGACTAGCGGAAACCAAGAGACCCAGTACTTC	CASGGGTSGNQETQYF
.	TRBD1	TRBJ1-1	TRBV27	TGTGCCAGCAGTGGGACAGGGGACACTGAAGCTTTCTTT	CASSGTGDTEAFF
.	.	TRBJ2-7	TRBV6-5	TGTGCCAGCAGTTACTATAGCGGACATTCCTACGAGCAGTACTTC	CASSYYSGHSYEQYF
.	.	TRBJ2-2	TRBV12-5	TGTGCTAGTGCCCCTGAGTTTGCCGGGGAGCTGTTTTTT	CASAPEFAGELFF
few	.	TRBJ1-2	TRBV27	TGTGCCAGCAGTTTACAGGGATACTATGGCTACACCTTC	CASSLQGYYGYTF
.	.	TRBJ1-1	TRBV29-1	TGCAGCGCATGGACACGGGGGTACACTGAAGCTTTCTTT	CSAWTRGYTEAFF
once	TRBD1	TRBJ1-5	TRBV24-1	TGTGCCACCAGTGAGGGAGGACAGGGGGCAAACAGTGATCAGCCCCAGCATTTT	CATSEGGQGANSDQPQHF
.	TRBD1	TRBJ1-6	TRBV7-6	TGTGCCAGCAGCCAGCGGACAGGGGGAGACTCACCCCTCCACTTT	CASSQRTGGDSPLHF
.	.	TRBJ2-7	TRBV5-1	TGCGCCAGCAGCGAGCTCGGACACGACTACGAGCAGTACTTC	CASSELGHDYEQYF
.	TRBD2	TRBJ2-5	TRBV4-1	TGCGCCAGCAGCCAAACTATTAGCGGGAGCTACTCAGAGACCCAGTACTTC	CASSQTISGSYSETQYF
once	TRBD1	TRBJ2-7	TRBV5-1	TGCGCCAGCAGCTTGGGCGGAGGACAGGGGTACGAGCAGTACTTC	CASSLGGGQGYEQYF
once	.	TRBJ1-5	TRBV30	TGTGCCTGGAGCGGAAATAGCAATCAGCCCCAGCATTTT	CAWSGNSNQPQHF
.	.	TRBJ1-3	TRBV7-9	TGTGCCAGCAGCTTATGGACAGAGGGAAACACCATATATTTT	CASSLWTEGNTIYF
.	TRBD1	TRBJ2-1	TRBV12-5	TGTGCTAGTGGTTGGTCGGGACAGGGGAGCTCCTACAATGAGCAGTTCTTC	CASGWSGQGSSYNEQFF
.	.	TRBJ2-1	TRBV7-8	TGTGCCAGCAGCACGGGGCTTTACAATGAGCAGTTCTTC	CASSTGLYNEQFF
.	.	TRBJ1-1	TRBV6-5	TGTGCCAGCAGTACCCGCCGGGACACTGAAGCTTTCTTT	CASSTRRDTEAFF
.	TRBD1	TRBJ2-7	TRBV28	TGTGCCAGCAGTTCGGGACAGGGCGGCTACGAGCAGTACTTC	CASSSGQGGYEQYF
.	TRBD2	TRBJ2-7	TRBV11-3	TGTGCCAGCAGCCGAGGTGGGTTTGTAGCGGGGGTCGACTACGAGCAGTACTTC	CASSRGGFVAGVDYEQYF
.	.	TRBJ1-5	TRBV19	TGTGCCAGTAGTATCACCGGACAAGGGAGCAGACAGCCCCAGCATTTT	CASSITGQGSRQPQHF
.	TRBD1	TRBJ2-2	TRBV6-5	TGTGCCAGCAGTTACTTGGGACAGGAGGTCACCGGGGAGCTGTTTTTT	CASSYLGQEVTGELFF
.	.	TRBJ1-5	TRBV27	TGTGCCAGCAGTCCCGGACATAGCAATCAGCCCCAGCATTTT	CASSPGHSNQPQHF
.	.	TRBJ1-4	TRBV5-1	TGCGCCAGCAGCTTCTCAGGGTTAGAGCAGGAAAAACTGTTTTTT	CASSFSGLEQEKLFF
.	TRBD1	TRBJ1-1	TRBV7-8	TGTGCCAGCAGCCGGCAGAAACGACAGGGTGAGGTATCTTTCTTT	CASSRQKRQGEVSFF
.	TRBD2	TRBJ2-7	TRBV2	TGTGCCAGCAGAGCCGCCGGGACTAGCGGGACCAGAATCTACGAGCAGTACTTC	CASRAAGTSGTRIYEQYF
once	TRBD2	TRBJ2-5	TRBV11-2	TGTGCCAGCAGCCAGGGACTAGCGGGAGGATTGGGAGAGACCCAGTACTTC	CASSQGLAGGLGETQYF
.	.	TRBJ1-2	TRBV2	TGTGCCAGCAGTGGGGCGAGCGGGGGGAACGACTATGGCTACACCTTC	CASSGASGGNDYGYTF
.	.	TRBJ1-5	TRBV7-9	TGTGCCAGCACCAAAGACACTAGCAATCAGCCCCAGCATTTT	CASTKDTSNQPQHF
.	.	TRBJ1-1	TRBV12-3/TRBV12-4	TGTGCCAGCAGTTTTGGGTTGGACACTGAAGCTTTCTTT	CASSFGLDTEAFF
.	TRBD1	TRBJ2-2	TRBV5-1	TGCGCCAGCAGCGCGGACAGGCCTCCCTCGAACACCGGGGAGCTGTTTTTT	CASSADRPPSNTGELFF
.	.	TRBJ2-3	TRBV5-4	TGTGCCAGCAGCCAACTCAAGCAGCGCTCCACAGATACGCAGTATTTT	CASSQLKQRSTDTQYF
.	TRBD2	TRBJ2-7	TRBV18	TGTGCCAGCTCACCCCGGGGGGTTGGGTACGAGCAGTACTTC	CASSPRGVGYEQYF
.	.	TRBJ1-1	TRBV5-1	TGCGCCAGCAGCTTGTTTTCCGATAACACTGAAGCTTTCTTT	CASSLFSDNTEAFF
once	TRBD2	TRBJ2-7	TRBV15	TGTGCCACCAGCAGATCCACTAGCGGGAGTATCACCTACGAGCAGTACTTC	CATSRSTSGSITYEQYF
.	.	TRBJ2-2	TRBV6-1	TGTGCCAGCAGTGAGCGTGCTGAAGTGCCCGGGGAGCTGTTTTTT	CASSERAEVPGELFF